This TCR beta chain stems from a study of CD8+CD57+ T cells in acquired aplastic anemia. V lost 3 bases and J lost 6; bases outside the gene matches: 11. Germline V gene lookup returns CDR1 LNHNV and CDR2 YYDKDF (reference sequence). The CDR3 has 16 amino acids. Both TCR beta VDJ combination and CDR3 sequence profiling were carried out. Genomic DNA was the template for this profiling. TCRdb re-called the reads through MiXCR, storing one row per CDR3 protein. The table has 220,000 or so distinct CDR3 sequences, 65% seen once. In patients chosen for sequencing, flow cytometry had shown CD8+CD57+ cell expansion.

The chain has TRBV15 and TRBJ2-7; 10 bases align to TRBD1. Sequenced material: sorted CD4+, CD8+, or CD8+CD57+ T cells (not recorded which) from PBMCs. This clonotype was sampled from a human donor with aplastic anemia. The CDR3 is CATSSPKGDRGSEQYF. CDR3 DNA: TGTGCCACCAGCAGCCCTAAAGGGGACAGGGGTTCCGAGCAGTACTTC.